Sequencing of this T cell receptor (beta chain) was carried out in a study of shared clonotypes between healthy human individuals. The CDR3 is 13 amino acids. Trimming shortened V by 2 bases and J by 8 bases, and 11 bases separated the two germline ends. Germline V lookup: CDR1 SGDLS, CDR2 YYNGEE. Generated by immunoSEQ multiplex PCR, the TCRdb table keeps only in-frame clones and is missing some. The repertoire has over a million clones, 95% to 97% of them found once; the top ten carry roughly 1.2%. The sequence was collected from a man aged 30 to 45 in good health. The sequencing input was naive CD4+ T cells sorted from blood. Described subset: CD45RA+ positively selected. This chain connects TRBV9 to TRBJ2-1, with D unresolved. CDR3 DNA sequence: TGTGCCAGCAGCGTCGTAGGGTCAGATGAGCAGTTCTTC. This gives the protein CASSVVGSDEQFF.